The 10 T cell receptor beta chains below all came from one sample that was sequenced in a study of cytomegalovirus exposure and HLA in healthy donors. PCR amplification relied on 60 Vbeta primers (plus 13 Jbeta primers). Sequencing used immunoSEQ multiplex PCR; TCRdb keeps in-frame clones, though not all of them. Among about 120,000 clones listed, about 85% were seen once. Sequenced sample: PBMCs. These receptors all come from a man aged 18 to 30 in good health and CMV-seropositive.

This clone was recorded a few times. The chain joins TRBV2 to TRBJ1-4; D gene unclear. The germline V gene encodes CDR1 SNHLY and CDR2 FYNNEI. The CDR3 covers 16 residues. Trimming pared 3 bases from V and 0 bases from J, leaving 11 bases between. The CDR3 loop reads CASSDWRVATNEKLFF. CDR3 DNA: TGTGCCAGCAGTGACTGGAGGGTTGCAACTAATGAAAAACTGTTTTTT.

This chain links TRBV5-1 with TRBJ2-2, with TRBD2 identical over 7 bases. The CDR3 contains 18 residues. Trimming cost V 4 bases and J 3 bases; bases outside gene matches: 15. From germline, CDR1 is SGHRS and CDR2 YFSETQ. The CDR3 is CASSTKGLLRADTGELFF. In DNA form, the CDR3 reads TGCGCCAGCAGCACAAAGGGACTACTAAGGGCGGACACCGGGGAGCTGTTTTTT.

Concerning this clone itself: Different DNA sequences within this sample yield the same CDR3. This rearrangement joins TRBV27 to TRBJ2-3, with 8 bases lining up with TRBD1. The junction had 4 bases not matched to a gene; V was cut back by 0 bases and J by 2 bases. The germline V gene has CDR1 MNHEY and CDR2 SMNVEV (reference sequence). CDR3 length: 16 residues. Here the CDR3 reads CASSLSWTGTTDTQYF. Written as DNA, the CDR3 is TGTGCCAGCAGTTTATCGTGGACAGGGACCACAGATACGCAGTATTTT.

The V and J genes are TRBV5-1 and TRBJ2-7; 7 bases match TRBD2. Germline V gene sequence: CDR1 SGHRS, CDR2 YFSETQ. This CDR3 contains 13 residues. V lost 4 bases and J lost 7; bases outside the gene matches: 8. CDR3 nucleotides: TGCGCCAGCAGCCCCCTAGTCGGGGGGGAGCAGTACTTC. Translating it yields CASSPLVGGEQYF.

This clone appeared a single time. The chain joins TRBV15 to TRBJ2-7; 7 bases map to TRBD2. This CDR3 is built from 17 residues. Per the germline V gene, CDR1 is LNHNV and CDR2 is YYDKDF (reference sequence). J was trimmed by 4 bases and V by 1 base; bases with no gene match: 13. CDR3 loop: CATSRGGMTSLGYEQYF. DNA for the CDR3: TGTGCCACCAGCAGAGGTGGGATGACTAGCTTAGGATACGAGCAGTACTTC.

The gene calls are TRBV19 and TRBJ2-2; a weak D match, TRBD1 (6 bases). The germline V and J ends were trimmed by 6 bases and 3 bases, with 14 bases remaining between them. Germline loops: CDR1 LNHDA, CDR2 SQIVND (reference sequence). The CDR3 is made up of 15 amino acids. CDR3 DNA: TGTGCCAGTAGGGTCCATACAGGGTACACCGGGGAGCTGTTTTTT. It specifies CASRVHTGYTGELFF.

CDR3 in amino acids: CASSRGLMISNQPQHF. The CDR3 DNA reads TGTGCCAGCAGCCGAGGACTGATGATTTCCAATCAGCCCCAGCATTTT. The chain joins TRBV5-6 to TRBJ1-5; D unclear. V lost 4 bases to trimming and J lost 3 bases, with 17 bases between them. The CDR3 totals 16 residues. Germline V gives CDR1 SGHDT, CDR2 YYEEEE.

The chain combines TRBV5-5 with TRBJ2-7; D remains unclear. The V end was cut by 0 bases, the J end by 2 bases, with 12 bases between. The germline V gene has CDR1 SGHKS and CDR2 YYEKEE (reference sequence). CDR3 length: 15 residues. This chain's CDR3 is CASSLALDTAYEQYF. Written as DNA, the CDR3 is TGTGCCAGCAGCTTGGCCTTAGACACGGCCTACGAGCAGTACTTC.

V usage is TRBV19 and J usage is TRBJ2-2, with TRBD1 identical over 9 bases. V was clipped by 5 bases and J by 6 bases; unmatched bases: 7. Germline loops: CDR1 LNHDA, CDR2 SQIVND (reference sequence). CDR3 length equals 15 residues. The CDR3 loop is CASSLDRGSPGELFF. The CDR3 nucleotides are TGTGCCAGTAGTCTGGACAGGGGAAGTCCCGGGGAGCTGTTTTTT.

This chain connects TRBV4-1 to TRBJ2-7, with 9 bases that match TRBD1. In germline, CDR1 is MGHRA, CDR2 YSYEKL. Trimming cost V 1 base and J 3 bases; bases outside gene matches: 4. The CDR3 has 15 residues. CDR3 DNA: TGCGCCAGCAGCCAAGTCCGGGGACAGGGCTACGAGCAGTACTTC. It encodes CASSQVRGQGYEQYF.